The 25 T cell receptor beta chains below were found in one sample sequenced in a study of radiotherapy plus CTLA-4 blockade in lung cancer. Profiled with immunoSEQ multiplex PCR; TCRdb holds only in-frame clones, not every one. The table has roughly 90,000 clones, roughly 78% seen once; the top ten hold 11% to 15%. The source material was peripheral blood, sampled from a patient treated with radiotherapy plus ipilimumab. All receptors come from a human donor with non-small cell lung cancer that progressed on radiotherapy plus ipilimumab.

Here the CDR3 reads CASSEGQEGTEAFF. The CDR3 coding sequence is TGTGCCAGCAGTGAAGGGCAGGAGGGCACTGAAGCTTTCTTT. This chain links TRBV2 with TRBJ1-1; D call uncertain. The CDR3 is 14 residues long. Trimming removed 1 base from V and 4 bases from J, with 10 bases in between. Germline V gives CDR1 SNHLY, CDR2 FYNNEI.

This clone was seen a handful of times. This chain connects TRBV2 to TRBJ1-2; 11 positions match TRBD1. The CDR3 totals 14 residues. CDR1 is SNHLY, CDR2 FYNNEI, per germline. Trimming removed 7 bases from V and 4 bases from J; junction bases left unmatched: 5. CDR3 sequence: CASIGQGAGYGYTF. In DNA form, the CDR3 reads TGTGCCAGCATTGGACAGGGGGCCGGCTATGGCTACACCTTC.

The V and J genes are TRBV5-1 and TRBJ2-1; TRBD2 matches at 12 bases. V lost 3 bases to trimming and J lost 4 bases; unmatched junction nucleotides: 11. Per germline, CDR1 SGHRS and CDR2 YFSETQ. The CDR3 extends over 18 amino acids. CDR3 residues: CASSSETSGSFLYNEQFF. The CDR3, as DNA: TGCGCCAGCAGCTCAGAGACTAGCGGGAGTTTTTTGTACAATGAGCAGTTCTTC.

The chain is built from TRBV7-6 and TRBJ2-2; D is uncertain. The CDR3 extends over 15 amino acids. Trimming cost V 5 bases and J 4 bases, with 14 bases left between them. The germline gives CDR1 SGHVS, CDR2 FNYEAQ. The CDR3 loop is CASSRGRWGTGELFF. The CDR3, as DNA: TGTGCCAGCAGCAGAGGAAGGTGGGGCACCGGGGAGCTGTTTTTT.

The chain couples TRBV27 to TRBJ2-7; D might be TRBD2 (5 bases). V was trimmed by 1 base and J by 3 bases, leaving 10 bases between them. The CDR3 is 14 residues long. Per germline, CDR1 MNHEY and CDR2 SMNVEV (reference sequence). The CDR3 reads CASSLYGGHYEQYF. The CDR3 DNA is TGTGCCAGCAGTTTATACGGCGGGCACTACGAGCAGTACTTC.

The CDR3 protein is CASSAARDRGEDGYTF. CDR3 nucleotide sequence: TGTGCCAGCAGCGCCGCCCGGGACAGGGGAGAGGATGGCTACACCTTC. V is TRBV9 and J is TRBJ1-2, with 10 bases lining up with TRBD1. Losses at the gene ends were 3 bases for V and 6 bases for J; bases not matched to a gene: 11. CDR1 is SGDLS, CDR2 YYNGEE, per germline. This CDR3 is built from 16 residues. The complete variable domain, with remaining parts taken from reference TRBV9 and TRBJ1-2, reads DSGVTQTPKHLITATGQRVTLRCSPRSGDLSVYWYQQSLDQGLQFLIQYYNGEERAKGNILERFSAQQFPDLHSELNLSSLELGDSALYFCASSAARDRGEDGYTFGSGTRLTVV.

This clone was detected ten times or more. The rearrangement uses TRBV29-1 and TRBJ2-2; D remains unclear. Trimming shortened V by 6 bases and J by 4 bases, and 9 bases separated the two germline ends. The CDR3 runs 12 residues. Germline lookup yields CDR1 SQVTM and CDR2 ANQGSEA. CDR3 residues: CSVVRLTGELFF. Written as DNA, the CDR3 is TGCAGCGTCGTCAGACTCACCGGGGAGCTGTTTTTT.

This clone was counted a few times. One end of the junction is discordant with germline, which a read error may explain. V gene TRBV5-1 combines with J gene TRBJ1-1, with D possibly being TRBD1 (6 bases). The germline V gene encodes CDR1 SGHRS and CDR2 YFSETQ. There are 16 residues in the CDR3. This CDR3 reads CASSPAGQNMNTEAFF. The CDR3 bases are TGTGCCAGCAGCCCGGCGGGACAAAACATGAACACTGAAGCTTTCTTT.

The chain is built from TRBV2 and TRBJ2-5; unclear D gene. The CDR3 is made up of 13 amino acids. The V and J ends lost 4 bases and 2 bases respectively, with 8 bases between them. CDR1 is SNHLY, CDR2 FYNNEI, per germline. DNA of the CDR3: TGTGCCAGCAGTGTTTTGATACAAGAGACCCAGTACTTC. It specifies CASSVLIQETQYF.

This clone occurred once. CDR3: CSVGGSGTQVQHF. The CDR3 DNA reads as TGCAGCGTTGGAGGGTCAGGGACGCAGGTCCAGCATTTT. The gene calls are TRBV29-1 and TRBJ1-5; perhaps TRBD1 as D (5 bases). The CDR3 length is 13 residues. From germline, CDR1 is SQVTM and CDR2 ANQGSEA. The germline V and J ends were trimmed by 4 bases and 12 bases, with 19 bases remaining between them.

J is TRBJ2-5 and V is TRBV5-6, with no clear D. Trimming pared 0 bases from V and 2 bases from J, leaving 8 bases between. The CDR3 extends over 14 amino acids. Looked up from germline, CDR1 is SGHDT and CDR2 is YYEEEE. The DNA of the CDR3 is TGTGCCAGCAGCTTGGAGGGATCGCAAGAGACCCAGTACTTC. Translation gives CASSLEGSQETQYF.

In its sample, this clone was seen a few times. The gene calls are TRBV27 and TRBJ1-1, with D possibly matching TRBD1 (5 bases). V was clipped by 1 base and J by 0 bases, with 9 bases between them. Germline V lookup: CDR1 MNHEY, CDR2 SMNVEV (reference sequence). The CDR3 length is 15 residues. CDR3 protein: CASSLYQGLNTEAFF. For the CDR3, the DNA is TGTGCCAGCAGTTTATATCAGGGTCTGAACACTGAAGCTTTCTTT.

The chain is built from TRBV6-5 and TRBJ2-5; the D gene is possibly TRBD2 (5 bases). V was cut by 5 bases and J by 7 bases, with 17 bases left in between. CDR1 is MNHEY and CDR2 is SVGAGI in the germline V gene. The CDR3 runs 14 residues. The CDR3 DNA is TGTGCCAGCAGTGATCAGGAGGAGGTGGGGACCCAGTACTTC. It translates to CASSDQEEVGTQYF.

V and J are TRBV28 and TRBJ1-4; no firm D call. Trimming cost V 6 bases and J 7 bases, with 15 bases left between them. CDR1 and CDR2 from the germline V gene are MDHEN and SYDVKM. The CDR3 length is 14 residues. CDR3 region: CASSLTINGEKLFF. The CDR3 nucleotides are TGTGCCAGCAGCCTGACGATTAACGGTGAAAAACTGTTTTTT.

The table lists this clone with many counts. The V call is TRBV19, the J call TRBJ1-2; 8 nucleotides line up with TRBD1. Germline-derived CDR1 and CDR2 are LNHDA and SQIVND (reference sequence). The CDR3 consists of 15 residues. Germline trimming cut 7 bases from V and 2 bases from J; bases unmatched to any gene: 9. The CDR3 DNA reads TGTGCCAGTATCCCTTGGACAGGGTCCAACTATGGCTACACCTTC. Translating gives CASIPWTGSNYGYTF. Looking up the rest from reference TRBV19 and TRBJ1-2 gives the full variable domain: DGGITQSPKYLFRKEGQNVTLSCEQNLNHDAMYWYRQDPGQGLRLIYYSQIVNDFQKGDIAEGYSVSREKKESFPLTVTSAQKNPTAFYLCASIPWTGSNYGYTFGSGTRLTVV.

The V call is TRBV11-3, the J call TRBJ2-1, with 9 bases lining up with TRBD1. CDR3 length equals 14 residues. Germline V CDR1 and CDR2: SGHNT, YENEEA. J gave up 8 bases and V 5 bases, and 7 bases lay outside the gene matches. CDR3 residues: CASSPDRGGDEQFF. The CDR3 coding sequence is TGTGCCAGCAGCCCCGACAGGGGGGGCGATGAGCAGTTCTTC.

This clone was observed a handful of times. The chain uses TRBV19 and TRBJ2-4, with 10 nucleotides matching TRBD1. This CDR3 has 15 residues. Germline CDR1 and CDR2: LNHDA and SQIVND (reference sequence). V lost 8 bases and J lost 3; bases outside the gene matches: 7. CDR3 in amino acids: CASAETGGGKNIQYF. DNA of the CDR3: TGTGCCAGTGCTGAGACAGGGGGCGGCAAAAACATTCAGTACTTC. Supplemented by reference TRBV19 and TRBJ2-4, the full variable domain reads DGGITQSPKYLFRKEGQNVTLSCEQNLNHDAMYWYRQDPGQGLRLIYYSQIVNDFQKGDIAEGYSVSREKKESFPLTVTSAQKNPTAFYLCASAETGGGKNIQYFGAGTRLSVL.

The chain recombines TRBV5-1 with TRBJ2-3, with D unresolved. Germline assignment: CDR1 SGHRS and CDR2 YFSETQ. The CDR3 runs 16 residues. Between the trimmed V and J ends, which lost 0 bases and 0 bases, there was a span of 11 bases. The CDR3, as DNA: TGCGCCAGCAGCTTGGTGGGCCAGGTAAGCACAGATACGCAGTATTTT. Residues: CASSLVGQVSTDTQYF.

This clone was observed a handful of times. V gene TRBV9 combines with J gene TRBJ2-2; D call uncertain. Per the germline V gene, CDR1 is SGDLS and CDR2 is YYNGEE. Deletions cut 4 bases from V and 8 bases from J, with 6 bases between. This CDR3 is built from 11 residues. CDR3 sequence reads: CASSQPGELFF. The CDR3 DNA reads TGTGCCAGCAGCCAACCGGGGGAGCTGTTTTTT.

The chain uses TRBV5-6 and TRBJ1-1, with D perhaps TRBD1 (6 bases). Trimming cost V 0 bases and J 0 bases, with 12 bases left between them. The length of the CDR3 is 16 residues. Germline CDR1 and CDR2: SGHDT and YYEEEE. CDR3 region: CASSLAYTGLNTEAFF. The CDR3 DNA sequence: TGTGCCAGCAGCTTGGCCTATACAGGGTTGAACACTGAAGCTTTCTTT.

About this clone: The junction departs from the called germline gene at one end, perhaps through a read error. The chain is built from TRBV11-3 and TRBJ2-3, with TRBD1 identical over 9 bases. The CDR3 is 12 amino acids. Germline V CDR1 and CDR2: SGHNT, YENEEA. The CDR3: CASSRSGTGIHF. The CDR3 coding sequence is TGTGCCAGCAGCCGGTCCGGGACAGGGATACATTTT.

The chain couples TRBV7-7 to TRBJ2-2; 11 bases are a match to TRBD1. The CDR3 length is 16 residues. The V and J ends lost 4 bases and 4 bases, in that order; junction bases with no gene match: 5. The germline V gene encodes CDR1 SSHAT and CDR2 FNYEAQ (reference sequence). The CDR3 DNA reads as TGTGCCAGCAGCTCAGGGACAGGGGGTGTCACCGGGGAGCTGTTTTTT. The encoded protein is CASSSGTGGVTGELFF.

This sequence joins TRBV5-6 and TRBJ1-6; the D is unclear. This CDR3 region has 14 residues. Per the germline V gene, CDR1 is SGHDT and CDR2 is YYEEEE. The V end lost 0 bases, the J end lost 7 bases, and 8 bases lay between the germline ends. The CDR3 region has the DNA TGTGCCAGCAGCTTGGCGCCGGGGAATTCACCCCTCCACTTT. It encodes CASSLAPGNSPLHF.

The chain is built from TRBV18 and TRBJ2-7, with D tentatively TRBD2 (6 bases). The CDR3 runs 14 residues. The germline V and J ends were trimmed by 3 bases and 2 bases, with 11 bases remaining between them. Germline CDR1 is KGHSH and CDR2 is LQKENI. The CDR3 protein is CASSPGGGPYEQYF. The DNA for the CDR3 is TGTGCCAGCTCACCGGGGGGAGGTCCCTACGAGCAGTACTTC.

This clone has just a few counts. This sequence joins TRBV6-1 and TRBJ1-5; D is unresolved. V was trimmed by 7 bases and J by 6 bases, leaving 10 bases between them. The CDR3 runs to 12 residues. The germline gives CDR1 MNHNS, CDR2 SASEGT. The CDR3 loop reads CASTEGPQPQHF. The CDR3 region has the DNA TGTGCCAGCACCGAGGGTCCTCAGCCCCAGCATTTT.